This paragraph reports one T cell receptor (beta chain). The data stem from a study of HIV-infected patients and healthy controls. Germline V gene sequence: CDR1 MNHNS, CDR2 SASEGT. CDR3 size: 15 residues. V was cut by 2 bases and J by 8 bases, with 15 bases left in between. All unsorted peripheral T cells were captured because whole blood was used without fractionation. 500 ng RNA was reverse transcribed with alpha and beta constant-region primers. Each of the alpha and beta chains got its own library through chain-specific third strand synthesis with indices. TCRdb redid the calling of the 5' RACE reads with MiXCR, one entry per CDR3 protein. This table holds roughly 22,000 distinct CDR3 sequences, more than 7.5% found once.

The chain carries TRBV6-1 and TRBJ1-4; D is uncertain. The receptor was derived from an adult in good health. The specimen was blood. The CDR3 sequence is CASSEYATLWEKLFF. The DNA for the CDR3 is TGTGCCAGCAGTGAATACGCGACATTGTGGGAAAAACTGTTTTTT.